These 10 T cell receptor beta chains came from one sample sequenced in a study of blood T cell repertoires in COVID-19. Sequencing used immunoSEQ multiplex PCR; TCRdb keeps in-frame clones, though not all of them. The sample yields 110,000 or so clones, 87% seen once. Source material: peripheral blood. These receptors were collected from a woman between 45 and 65 years old with acute or convalescent COVID-19.

J is TRBJ2-7 and V is TRBV19; possibly TRBD2 for D (6 bases). The CDR3 extends over 15 amino acids. CDR1 and CDR2 (germline): LNHDA, SQIVND (reference sequence). Trimming removed 0 bases at V and 4 bases at J, with 13 bases between. DNA for the CDR3: TGTGCCAGTAGTATAGAGGGCAAGGGGACTTACGAGCAGTACTTC. Protein: CASSIEGKGTYEQYF. Using reference TRBV19 and TRBJ2-7 for the parts outside the CDR3, the full variable domain is DGGITQSPKYLFRKEGQNVTLSCEQNLNHDAMYWYRQDPGQGLRLIYYSQIVNDFQKGDIAEGYSVSREKKESFPLTVTSAQKNPTAFYLCASSIEGKGTYEQYFGPGTRLTVT.

J is TRBJ1-1 and V is TRBV25-1, with D tentatively TRBD1 (5 bases). Germline V CDR1 and CDR2: MGHDK, SYGVNS. Trimming pared 5 bases from V and 6 bases from J, leaving 10 bases between. The CDR3 consists of 12 residues. The CDR3 DNA reads as TGTGCCAGCAGTCAGGGTGCGGCTGAAGCTTTCTTT. Its protein is CASSQGAAEAFF.

The chain carries TRBV3-1 (or the pseudogene TRBV3-2) and TRBJ2-1, with 9 bases matching TRBD2. This CDR3 spans 15 amino acids. Germline lookup yields CDR1 LGHDT and CDR2 YNNKEL (reference sequence). The V gene end was trimmed by 6 bases and the J gene end by 10 bases; junction bases not matched to a gene: 13. Here the CDR3 reads CASSRVAGAWGEQFF. In nucleotides, the CDR3 is TGTGCCAGCAGTCGGGTAGCGGGAGCCTGGGGGGAGCAGTTCTTC.

This chain's CDR3 is CASTLSRSSGANVLTF. In DNA form, the CDR3 reads TGTGCCAGCACCTTGAGCCGGTCTTCTGGGGCCAACGTCCTGACTTTC. The V and J genes are TRBV27 and TRBJ2-6; D call uncertain. The CDR3 covers 16 residues. Between the trimmed V and J ends, which lost 7 bases and 1 base, there was a span of 14 bases. Germline CDR1 reads MNHEY; CDR2 reads SMNVEV (reference sequence).

The chain has TRBV3-1 (or the pseudogene TRBV3-2) and TRBJ2-3; perhaps TRBD2 as D (5 bases). CDR3 length: 12 residues. Germline V gene lookup returns CDR1 LGHDT and CDR2 YNNKEL (reference sequence). V was trimmed by 5 bases and J by 7 bases, leaving 10 bases between them. The CDR3 here is CASSSRRNTQYF. The DNA of the CDR3 is TGTGCCAGCAGCTCTAGGAGGAATACGCAGTATTTT.

The rearrangement links TRBV14 to TRBJ2-3; weak D call: TRBD2 (6 bases). This CDR3 contains 15 residues. CDR1 and CDR2 (germline): SGHDN, FVKESK. V dropped 4 bases and J dropped 3 bases, with 14 bases sitting between them. In nucleotides, the CDR3 is TGTGCCAGCAGCCCGGGACTGATGGGTACAGATACGCAGTATTTT. Translation gives CASSPGLMGTDTQYF.

This chain joins TRBV10-3 and TRBJ2-7, with TRBD1 as a possible D gene (5 bases). This CDR3 is 13 amino acids long. Looked up from germline, CDR1 is ENHRY and CDR2 is SYGVKD. Trimming removed 3 bases at V and 1 base at J, with 7 bases between. Here the CDR3 reads CAISERGSYEQYF. The CDR3 DNA reads TGTGCCATCAGTGAAAGGGGTTCCTACGAGCAGTACTTC.

The chain employs TRBV10-3 and TRBJ2-1; D is undetermined. Per germline, CDR1 ENHRY and CDR2 SYGVKD. The CDR3 consists of 14 residues. V shed 0 bases and J shed 4 bases, with 7 bases lying between them. The CDR3 spells CAISESLRYNEQFF. The CDR3, as DNA: TGTGCCATCAGTGAGTCGCTTCGGTACAATGAGCAGTTCTTC.

V and J are TRBV24-1 and TRBJ1-1, with a possible D match to TRBD1 (5 bases). The CDR3 length is 15 residues. V lost 5 bases, J lost 4 bases, and 16 bases lay in between. Germline CDR1 and CDR2: KGHDR and SFDVKD. The CDR3 DNA reads TGTGCCACCAGTGTTCCGGTCCGGGGGTGCACTGAAGCTTTCTTT. The encoded protein is CATSVPVRGCTEAFF.

The chain links TRBV6-6 to TRBJ2-1; 7 nucleotides agree with TRBD1. The J segment lost 3 bases and the V segment lost 9 bases, leaving 8 bases of the junction unmatched. In germline, CDR1 is MNHNY, CDR2 SVGAGI (reference sequence). This CDR3 has 14 amino acids. CDR3 amino acids: CASSPGQIYNEQFF. In DNA form, the CDR3 reads TGTGCCAGTTCCCCGGGACAGATCTACAATGAGCAGTTCTTC.